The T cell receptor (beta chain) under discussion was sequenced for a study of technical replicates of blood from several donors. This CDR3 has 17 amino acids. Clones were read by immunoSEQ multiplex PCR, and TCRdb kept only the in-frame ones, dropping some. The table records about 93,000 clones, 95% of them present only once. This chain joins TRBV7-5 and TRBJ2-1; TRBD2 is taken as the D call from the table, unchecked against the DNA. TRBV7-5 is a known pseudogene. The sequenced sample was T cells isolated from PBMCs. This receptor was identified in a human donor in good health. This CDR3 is CVRSTRTSGVFYNEQFF. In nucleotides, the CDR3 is TGTGTCAGAAGTACGAGGACTAGCGGGGTGTTCTACAATGAGCAGTTCTTC.